Below, 13 T cell receptor beta chains from the same sample are listed, as sequenced in a study of CD8+ T cells in alopecia areata. Extracted from the samples, RNA was reverse transcribed into cDNA to serve as the sequencing template. This table comes from immunoSEQ multiplex PCR, and its TCRdb copy is limited to in-frame clones, with some not included. Of around 7,400 clones detected, approximately 65% appear once; the ten largest clones hold about a fifth. From alopecia areata patients, lesional scalp punch biopsies and peripheral blood were collected. This specimen was skin, taken at week 0. These receptors came from a human donor with alopecia areata.

This clone was seen a few times. The chain combines TRBV5-6 with TRBJ1-4; D is ambiguous. V was shortened by 3 bases and J by 4 bases, with 13 bases between the two germline ends. The CDR3 totals 15 residues. Germline V gene sequence: CDR1 SGHDT, CDR2 YYEEEE. The CDR3 sequence is CASSSTGKINEKLFF. The CDR3, as DNA: TGTGCCAGCAGCTCAACCGGGAAGATTAATGAAAAACTGTTTTTT.

The rearrangement links TRBV5-6 to TRBJ2-5; tentative D call: TRBD2 (5 bases). The CDR3 extends over 15 amino acids. The V and J ends lost 5 bases and 5 bases respectively, with 19 bases between them. Germline V gives CDR1 SGHDT, CDR2 YYEEEE. The CDR3 DNA sequence: TGTGCCAGCAGATATTCGGCAGAGGGAGACGAGACCCAGTACTTC. Translation: CASRYSAEGDETQYF.

In its sample, this clone is large (0.1 to 1%). The chain combines TRBV7-2 with TRBJ2-3, with 8 nucleotides matching TRBD1. Trimming at V came to 3 bases and at J to 5 bases, leaving 7 bases not matched to a gene. Germline CDR1 reads SGHTA; CDR2 reads FQGNSA. There are 15 residues in the CDR3. CDR3 sequence reads: CASSLVDRAQDTQYF. The CDR3 DNA reads as TGTGCCAGCAGCTTGGTGGACAGGGCTCAAGATACGCAGTATTTT.

This clone was counted only a few times. The chain has TRBV30 and TRBJ2-7, with 9 bases that match TRBD1. This CDR3 comprises 15 residues. From germline, CDR1 is GTSNPN and CDR2 SVGIG (reference sequence). V lost 3 bases and J lost 1; bases outside the gene matches: 7. The CDR3 is CAWSVPGTGSYEQYF. In DNA, the CDR3 is TGTGCCTGGAGCGTGCCGGGGACAGGGTCCTACGAGCAGTACTTC.

This clone was detected only once. Written as DNA, the CDR3 is TGTGCCAGCAGTCCCGGGACACCGCTATCCTACAATGAGCAGTTCTTC. Amino acid sequence: CASSPGTPLSYNEQFF. V gene TRBV11-3 combines with J gene TRBJ2-1; possibly TRBD1 for D (6 bases). Trimming stripped 6 bases from V and 1 base from J, with 16 bases between. The germline V gene encodes CDR1 SGHNT and CDR2 YENEEA. CDR3 length equals 16 residues. The complete variable domain, with remaining parts taken from reference TRBV11-3 and TRBJ2-1, reads EAGVVQSPRYKIIEKKQPVAFWCNPISGHNTLYWYLQNLGQGPELLIRYENEEAVDDSQLPKDRFSAERLKGVDSTLKIQPAELGDSAVYLCASSPGTPLSYNEQFFGPGTRLTVL.

The rearrangement uses TRBV9 and TRBJ1-3; TRBD1 matches 8 bases. Germline V lookup: CDR1 SGDLS, CDR2 YYNGEE. The CDR3 consists of 14 residues. With 3 bases clipped from V and 4 bases from J, the junction kept 3 bases outside the gene matches. CDR3 nucleotides: TGTGCCAGCAGCGCCCGGGACAGGGGAAACACCATATATTTT. This codes for CASSARDRGNTIYF.

The CDR3 reads CASSQDTGTSGDSTDTQYF. CDR3 DNA sequence: TGCGCCAGCAGCCAAGATACCGGGACTAGCGGGGATAGCACAGATACGCAGTATTTT. V and J are TRBV4-3 and TRBJ2-3; TRBD2 aligns across 13 bases. Germline CDR1 reads LGHNA; CDR2 reads YSLEER. CDR3 length: 19 residues. V was clipped by 0 bases and J by 0 bases; unmatched bases: 6.

This clone was counted once. In this CDR3 the conserved last residue, phenylalanine or tryptophan, is missing, so a read error is likely. The chain is built from TRBV5-1 and TRBJ1-1; 7 positions agree with TRBD1. CDR1 and CDR2 (germline): SGHRS, YFSETQ. The CDR3 extends over 15 amino acids. The ends lost 0 bases at V and 0 bases at J; junction bases unmatched: 2. The CDR3 sequence is CASSLGQGLNTEAFV. In DNA form, the CDR3 reads TGCGCCAGCAGCTTGGGACAGGGCTTGAACACTGAAGCTTTCGTT.

The V gene is TRBV14, the J gene TRBJ1-6, with no clear D. Trimming took off 2 bases at V and 7 bases at J, with 9 bases between the two ends. The CDR3 loop spans 14 amino acids. The germline CDR1 and CDR2 sequences are SGHDN and FVKESK. CDR3 DNA sequence: TGTGCCAGCAGCCAAAGCAGACTCAATTCACCCCTCCACTTT. The encoded protein is CASSQSRLNSPLHF.

This clone turned up a few times. The J gene is TRBJ1-4, the V gene TRBV6-5; D ambiguous. This CDR3 is built from 15 residues. Trimming pared 6 bases from V and 0 bases from J, leaving 11 bases between. Germline lookup yields CDR1 MNHEY and CDR2 SVGAGI. CDR3 protein: CASRRAGATNEKLFF. CDR3 bases: TGTGCCAGCAGACGAGCGGGAGCAACTAATGAAAAACTGTTTTTT.

The chain uses TRBV18 and TRBJ1-6; 9 bases agree with TRBD1. In germline, CDR1 is KGHSH, CDR2 LQKENI. Germline trimming cut 3 bases from V and 6 bases from J; bases unmatched to any gene: 6. The CDR3 extends over 16 amino acids. CDR3: CASSPTGTGINSPLHF. The CDR3 nucleotides are TGTGCCAGCTCACCTACAGGGACAGGGATTAATTCACCCCTCCACTTT.

This chain joins TRBV25-1 and TRBJ1-5, with 7 bases matching TRBD1. The CDR3 has 14 residues. V shed 5 bases and J 7 bases; nucleotides not matched to a gene: 8. Germline V gene sequence: CDR1 MGHDK, CDR2 SYGVNS. The CDR3 is CASSQQGISQPQHF. CDR3 bases: TGTGCCAGCAGTCAACAGGGGATTAGCCAGCCCCAGCATTTT.

This clone occurred a few times. This chain uses TRBV2 with TRBJ1-4; tentative D call: TRBD1 (5 bases). The germline V gene encodes CDR1 SNHLY and CDR2 FYNNEI. V was cut by 3 bases and J by 0 bases, with 8 bases left in between. The CDR3 length is 15 residues. CDR3 nucleotides: TGTGCCAGCAGTGAGGACACCACAACTAATGAAAAACTGTTTTTT. Translation: CASSEDTTTNEKLFF.